The 15 T cell receptor beta chains below all came from one sample that was sequenced in a study of blood T cell repertoires in COVID-19. Here immunoSEQ multiplex PCR was the method, and the copy in TCRdb shows in-frame clones only, minus some. The profile covers approximately 330,000 clones, with roughly 91% appearing a single time and roughly a tenth taken by the ten largest. The sequencing input was PBMCs or T cells enriched from blood (not recorded which). These receptors were collected from a woman between 25 and 40 years old who had recovered from COVID-19.

DNA of the CDR3: TGTGCCAGCAGCAAGGGACTAGCGGGGTACGAGCAGTACTTC. Encoded protein: CASSKGLAGYEQYF. The chain uses TRBV7-2 and TRBJ2-7; 13 nucleotides agree with TRBD2. Germline V lookup: CDR1 SGHTA, CDR2 FQGNSA. V lost 5 bases and J lost 4; bases outside the gene matches: 2. This CDR3 contains 14 residues.

This clone was counted only a few times. The rearrangement uses TRBV2 and TRBJ1-4, with unresolved D. The germline CDR1 and CDR2 sequences are SNHLY and FYNNEI. This CDR3 is 16 amino acids long. V shed 8 bases and J shed 8 bases, with 24 bases lying between them. CDR3 amino acids: CASGSSEIRRGEKLFF. The CDR3 nucleotides are TGTGCCAGCGGGAGTTCCGAGATAAGGAGAGGCGAAAAACTGTTTTTT. The full variable domain, with the rest looked up from reference TRBV2 and TRBJ1-4, is EPEVTQTPSHQVTQMGQEVILRCVPISNHLYFYWYRQILGQKVEFLVSFYNNEISEKSEIFDDQFSVERPDGSNFTLKIRSTKLEDSAMYFCASGSSEIRRGEKLFFGSGTQLSVL.

The rearrangement links TRBV29-1 to TRBJ2-7; 8 bases fit TRBD1. The CDR3 spans 13 residues. J was trimmed by 3 bases and V by 0 bases; bases with no gene match: 1. Germline CDR1 SQVTM, CDR2 ANQGSEA. The chain's CDR3 is CSVEEQGGYEQYF. CDR3 coding DNA: TGCAGCGTTGAAGAACAGGGGGGCTACGAGCAGTACTTC.

V gene TRBV9 combines with J gene TRBJ1-1; no clear D. Trimming removed 0 bases at V and 4 bases at J, with 10 bases between. Germline assignment: CDR1 SGDLS and CDR2 YYNGEE. This CDR3 region has 14 residues. CDR3 sequence (DNA): TGTGCCAGCAGCGTAGACGAGGGCCGCACTGAAGCTTTCTTT. Amino acids: CASSVDEGRTEAFF.

The gene calls are TRBV19 and TRBJ2-5; 8 bases map to TRBD1. Losses at the gene ends were 2 bases for V and 1 base for J; bases not matched to a gene: 9. Germline V CDR1 and CDR2: LNHDA, SQIVND (reference sequence). The CDR3 covers 17 residues. The chain's CDR3 is CASSIPETGAPQETQYF. In nucleotides, the CDR3 is TGTGCCAGTAGTATACCCGAGACAGGGGCACCCCAAGAGACCCAGTACTTC.

Here the CDR3 reads CASSQDIRNRGEQYF. The CDR3 bases are TGCGCCAGCAGCCAAGACATCCGAAACAGGGGCGAGCAGTACTTC. V gene TRBV4-1 combines with J gene TRBJ2-7; 7 bases match TRBD1. Trimming cost V 0 bases and J 6 bases; bases outside gene matches: 8. Germline V gene data show CDR1 as MGHRA and CDR2 as YSYEKL. The CDR3 is made up of 15 amino acids.

The rearrangement links TRBV6-2 or TRBV6-3 to TRBJ1-2; D gene uncertain. CDR1 is MNHEY and CDR2 is SVGEGT in the germline V gene. This CDR3 region has 15 residues. V lost 5 bases and J 4 bases, leaving 17 bases between the germline ends. This chain's CDR3 is CASSATYSESYGYTF. The CDR3 region has the DNA TGTGCCAGCAGTGCCACTTACTCCGAGAGCTATGGCTACACCTTC.

The rearrangement links TRBV27 to TRBJ1-2, with 7 bases that match TRBD1. The V gene end was trimmed by 5 bases and the J gene end by 5 bases; junction bases not matched to a gene: 8. The CDR3 covers 14 residues. The V gene's germline CDR1 is MNHEY and CDR2 SMNVEV (reference sequence). CDR3 sequence: CASSGWDRRYGYTF. For the CDR3, the DNA is TGTGCCAGCAGTGGGTGGGACAGAAGGTATGGCTACACCTTC.

The table lists this clone with a few counts. V gene TRBV6-6 combines with J gene TRBJ1-5; 7 bases match TRBD1. V shed 5 bases and J 11 bases; nucleotides not matched to a gene: 24. The CDR3 covers 18 residues. Germline V gene data show CDR1 as MNHNY and CDR2 as SVGAGI (reference sequence). For the CDR3, the DNA is TGTGCCAGCAGTCAGTATACGACAGGGTCGGTTAGGTATGGGTCCCAGCATTTT. Encoded protein: CASSQYTTGSVRYGSQHF.

This chain uses TRBV29-1 with TRBJ2-1; TRBD1 agrees at 9 bases. CDR3 length: 14 amino acids. The trim removed 4 bases at V and 4 bases at J, leaving 5 bases unmatched. Germline V gives CDR1 SQVTM, CDR2 ANQGSEA. In nucleotides, the CDR3 is TGCAGCGTTGCGGGACAGGGTGGGTACAATGAGCAGTTCTTC. Translation: CSVAGQGGYNEQFF.

This clone has just a few counts. The CDR3 reads CASSPQGGSTDTQYF. The CDR3 region has the DNA TGTGCCAGCTCACCACAAGGAGGGAGCACAGATACGCAGTATTTT. The chain is built from TRBV18 and TRBJ2-3, with D perhaps matching TRBD2 (6 bases). This CDR3 spans 15 amino acids. Germline-derived CDR1 and CDR2 are KGHSH and LQKENI. Between the trimmed V and J ends, which lost 1 base and 0 bases, there was a span of 8 bases.

J is TRBJ2-6 and V is TRBV5-1; the D gene is possibly TRBD1 (6 bases). The germline V gene encodes CDR1 SGHRS and CDR2 YFSETQ. The CDR3 extends over 16 amino acids. V was shortened by 4 bases and J by 0 bases, with 11 bases between the two germline ends. CDR3 DNA sequence: TGCGCCAGCAGCCAGGACAGCTCCTCTGGGGCCAACGTCCTGACTTTC. Its protein product is CASSQDSSSGANVLTF.

The table lists this clone with a few counts. The chain recombines TRBV27 with TRBJ1-2; D is unresolved. Germline V gene data show CDR1 as MNHEY and CDR2 as SMNVEV (reference sequence). Trimming took off 5 bases at V and 6 bases at J, with 13 bases between the two ends. The CDR3 extends over 13 amino acids. CDR3 in amino acids: CASSDRGWDGYTF. The DNA for the CDR3 is TGTGCCAGCAGTGACCGGGGATGGGATGGCTACACCTTC.

This clone was observed once. The J gene is TRBJ2-1, the V gene TRBV29-1; 11 bases are a match to TRBD1. The CDR3 is made up of 13 amino acids. Looked up from germline, CDR1 is SQVTM and CDR2 is ANQGSEA. Trimming at V came to 5 bases and at J to 9 bases, leaving 6 bases not matched to a gene. The CDR3 sequence is CSVRRTGGLEQFF. Here the CDR3 DNA reads TGCAGCGTTCGAAGGACAGGGGGCCTTGAGCAGTTCTTC.

The chain uses TRBV19 and TRBJ1-2; D possibly corresponds to TRBD1 (5 bases). Germline-derived CDR1 and CDR2 are LNHDA and SQIVND (reference sequence). V was trimmed by 3 bases and J by 4 bases, leaving 12 bases between them. The CDR3 runs to 14 residues. CDR3 DNA sequence: TGTGCCAGTAGTATTAGGGCAGGGCCCTATGGCTACACCTTC. It codes for CASSIRAGPYGYTF.